A selection of T cell receptor beta chains follows, all from one sample in a study of CD4 T cells in relation to SARS-CoV-2 and coronaviruses. No antigen is known for these receptors. Produced via immunoSEQ multiplex PCR; TCRdb's table is partial and in-frame only. This table holds about 29,000 clones, over 65% found once. The sample taken for sequencing was CD4+ T cells from PBMCs, cultured in vitro. Receptors were obtained from a human donor in good health. Both conserved end residues are trimmed from each CDR3.

TRBJ1-1,TRBV7-9,ASSSPGQGEKAF
TRBJ1-4,TRBV19,ASSPSGGLNEKLF
TRBJ2-6,TRBV19,ASNSGRSGANVLT
TRBJ1-5,TRBV19,ASKLGYQPQH
TRBJ1-5,TRBV12-1,ALRPGGNQPQH
TRBJ2-7,TRBV7-2,ASSQALETGQY
TRBJ1-2,TRBV7-8,ASSRYRTGRVYGYT
TRBJ2-3,TRBV6-4,ASSDGTLDTQY
TRBJ1-2,TRBV6-1,ASSETMWGGLGYT
TRBJ1-4,TRBV11-2,ASSPSWGPEKLF
TRBJ2-7,TRBV5-1,ASSPQGYEQY
TRBJ2-1,TRBV19,ASKRELYNEQF
TRBJ2-7,TRBV7-3,ASSSGLAYEQY
TRBJ1-5,TRBV15,ATSDTGLSQPQH
TRBJ2-7,TRBV6-6,ASSYSHLNSYEQY
TRBJ2-7,TRBV18,ASSPRATSDSYEQY
TRBJ1-6,TRBV11-2,VSSTPGKINSPLH
TRBJ2-1,TRBV5-4,ASSLVGTTYNEQF
TRBJ1-3,TRBV30,AWAQGNTIY
TRBJ2-3,TRBV2,ASSFRQVLDTQY
TRBJ2-5,TRBV10-1,ASSPGTSGRRETQY
TRBJ2-7,TRBV18,ASSPSGSPYEQY
TRBJ1-5,TRBV10-2,ASSSGNRGNQPQH